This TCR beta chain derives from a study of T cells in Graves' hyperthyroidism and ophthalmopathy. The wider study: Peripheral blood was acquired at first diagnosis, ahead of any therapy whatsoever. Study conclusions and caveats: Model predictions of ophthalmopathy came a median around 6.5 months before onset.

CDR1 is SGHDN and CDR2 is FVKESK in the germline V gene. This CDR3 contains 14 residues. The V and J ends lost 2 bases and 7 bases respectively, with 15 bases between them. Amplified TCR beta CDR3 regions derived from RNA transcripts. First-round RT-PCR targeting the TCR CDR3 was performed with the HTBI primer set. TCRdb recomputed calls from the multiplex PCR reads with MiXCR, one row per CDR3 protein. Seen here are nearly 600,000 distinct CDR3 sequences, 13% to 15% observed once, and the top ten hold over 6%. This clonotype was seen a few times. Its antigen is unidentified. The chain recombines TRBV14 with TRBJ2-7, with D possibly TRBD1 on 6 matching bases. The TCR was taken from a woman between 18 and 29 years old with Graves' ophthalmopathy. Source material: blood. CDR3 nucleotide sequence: TGTGCCAGCAGCCAAAATGACAGGTTAGGAGAGCAGTACTTC. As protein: CASSQNDRLGEQYF.